A single sample is the source of the 14 T cell receptor beta chains below, sequenced in a study of blood T cell repertoires in COVID-19. Sequenced by immunoSEQ multiplex PCR; TCRdb stores in-frame clones only, minus some. The data contain approximately 220,000 clones, 70% to 90% of them singletons. Sequencing was done on a sample of peripheral blood. The receptors originated from a man in his fifties with acute or convalescent COVID-19.

The chain is built from TRBV18 and TRBJ1-4; D might be TRBD1 (5 bases). The CDR3 runs to 13 residues. Per germline, CDR1 KGHSH and CDR2 LQKENI. Trimming removed 11 bases from V and 8 bases from J, with 18 bases in between. The CDR3 DNA follows: TGTGCCTCCCGGGGGTCCGAAGAAGAAAAACTGTTTTTT. This translates into CASRGSEEEKLFF.

V usage is TRBV18 and J usage is TRBJ2-2; 8 bases agree with TRBD1. CDR1 is KGHSH, CDR2 LQKENI, per germline. The length of the CDR3 is 15 residues. The ends lost 1 base at V and 6 bases at J; junction bases unmatched: 4. The DNA for the CDR3 is TGTGCCAGCTCACCACTGGACAGGGTGGCCGGGGAGCTGTTTTTT. The encoded protein is CASSPLDRVAGELFF. The complete variable domain, with remaining parts taken from reference TRBV18 and TRBJ2-2, reads NAGVMQNPRHLVRRRGQEARLRCSPMKGHSHVYWYRQLPEEGLKFMVYLQKENIIDESGMPKERFSAEFPKEGPSILRIQQVVRGDSAAYFCASSPLDRVAGELFFGEGSRLTVL.

This chain joins TRBV10-1 and TRBJ2-7; 8 nucleotides match TRBD1. After removal of 6 bases from V and 1 base from J, the junction contained 5 bases not matched to a gene. The CDR3 extends over 14 amino acids. CDR1 and CDR2 from the germline V gene are WNHNN and SYGVQD (reference sequence). For the CDR3, the DNA is TGCGCCAGCAGAAGGGACAGGAATTCCTACGAGCAGTACTTC. This sequence encodes CASRRDRNSYEQYF.

V usage is TRBV6-4 and J usage is TRBJ1-2; 7 bases are a match to TRBD1. Germline V lookup: CDR1 MRHNA, CDR2 SNTAGT. With V trimmed by 3 bases and J by 4 bases, 2 bases remained unmatched. The CDR3 is made up of 13 amino acids. The CDR3 region is CASSEQGSYGYTF. The CDR3 DNA reads as TGTGCCAGCAGTGAACAGGGGAGCTATGGCTACACCTTC.

In this sample, this clone turned up once. This chain joins TRBV6-5 and TRBJ2-3; no clear D. This CDR3 has 13 residues. Per the germline V gene, CDR1 is MNHEY and CDR2 is SVGAGI. Trimming cost V 7 bases and J 0 bases, with 8 bases left between them. This CDR3 is CASISFSTDTQYF. In nucleotides, the CDR3 is TGTGCCAGCATTTCCTTTAGCACAGATACGCAGTATTTT.

This chain connects TRBV5-1 to TRBJ1-2, with D perhaps matching TRBD1 (5 bases). Germline V gene data show CDR1 as SGHRS and CDR2 as YFSETQ. The CDR3 extends over 13 amino acids. V was cut by 4 bases and J by 6 bases, with 13 bases left in between. The CDR3: CASSNGPTDGYTF. Here the CDR3 DNA reads TGCGCCAGCAGCAACGGGCCGACAGATGGCTACACCTTC.

The J gene is TRBJ1-2, the V gene TRBV3-1 (or the pseudogene TRBV3-2); D call uncertain. Trimming shortened V by 0 bases and J by 3 bases, and 14 bases separated the two germline ends. Germline V gene data show CDR1 as LGHDT and CDR2 as YNNKEL (reference sequence). This CDR3 comprises 16 residues. The CDR3 nucleotides read TGTGCCAGCAGCCAAGAGGGAGCAGGTTACCACTATGGCTACACCTTC. Translated: CASSQEGAGYHYGYTF.

The chain links TRBV2 to TRBJ1-6; D may be TRBD1 (5 bases). The CDR3 is 14 amino acids. V lost 5 bases and J lost 13, with 18 bases in between. The germline V gene has CDR1 SNHLY and CDR2 FYNNEI. CDR3 residues: CASSYDGGIGPLHF. The CDR3 coding sequence is TGTGCCAGCAGTTACGACGGGGGGATTGGGCCCCTCCACTTT.

The CDR3 spells CASSPSGSVSYNEQFF. CDR3 bases: TGTGCCAGTAGTCCTTCAGGGTCAGTCTCCTACAATGAGCAGTTCTTC. The chain couples TRBV19 to TRBJ2-1; a weak D match, TRBD1 (5 bases). The V and J ends lost 5 bases and 0 bases respectively, with 14 bases between them. The CDR3 runs 16 residues. CDR1 and CDR2 (germline): LNHDA, SQIVND (reference sequence).

This sequence joins TRBV6-1 and TRBJ1-5, with TRBD1 matching 7 bases. The V gene end was trimmed by 1 base and the J gene end by 0 bases; junction bases not matched to a gene: 9. In germline, CDR1 is MNHNS, CDR2 SASEGT. This CDR3 spans 18 amino acids. CDR3 sequence reads: CASSEVFMGQYSNQPQHF. Written as DNA, the CDR3 is TGTGCCAGCAGTGAAGTTTTCATGGGACAGTATAGCAATCAGCCCCAGCATTTT.

V is TRBV6-6 and J is TRBJ1-6; the D is unclear. V lost 7 bases to trimming and J lost 8 bases, with 12 bases between them. The germline V gene encodes CDR1 MNHNY and CDR2 SVGAGI (reference sequence). CDR3 size: 13 residues. CDR3 protein: CASMSVVYSPLHF. The CDR3 DNA sequence: TGTGCCAGCATGTCGGTCGTCTATTCACCCCTCCACTTT.

V is TRBV20-1 and J is TRBJ1-2, with no clear D. In germline, CDR1 is DFQATT, CDR2 SNEGSKA (reference sequence). Trimming shortened V by 3 bases and J by 4 bases, and 15 bases separated the two germline ends. The length of the CDR3 is 14 residues. CDR3 in DNA: TGCAGTGCTAGTGGGCCAGCGAGACCCTATGGCTACACCTTC. Encoded protein: CSASGPARPYGYTF.

The chain recombines TRBV7-9 with TRBJ2-1, with D possibly matching TRBD1 (6 bases). The CDR3 has 18 residues. Germline loops: CDR1 SEHNR, CDR2 FQNEAQ (reference sequence). The V gene lost 1 base and the J gene lost 4 bases, with 20 bases spanning the gap. The CDR3 region has the DNA TGTGCCAGCAGCTTAGTAGGGTTGACCGGGACACCTTACAATGAGCAGTTCTTC. Translated, it gives CASSLVGLTGTPYNEQFF.

This clone was seen a handful of times. The genes are TRBV4-1 and TRBJ1-5, with unresolved D. The germline V gene has CDR1 MGHRA and CDR2 YSYEKL. The CDR3 loop spans 15 amino acids. The V end was cut by 2 bases, the J end by 9 bases, with 17 bases between. The CDR3 protein is CASSQPWTGIRPQHF. CDR3 coding DNA: TGCGCCAGCAGCCAACCCTGGACTGGGATACGGCCCCAGCATTTT.